These 30 T cell receptor beta chains share one sample of origin, sequenced in a study of cytomegalovirus exposure and HLA in healthy donors. The PCR was carried out with 60 Vbeta primers and 13 Jbeta primers. Sequenced by immunoSEQ multiplex PCR; TCRdb stores in-frame clones only, minus some. In the table there are roughly 160,000 clones, about four fifths of which are singletons. The specimen sequenced was PBMCs. The receptors were sampled from a man in his thirties or forties in good health and CMV-seronegative.

The V and J genes are TRBV30 and TRBJ2-5; 12 bases match TRBD1. V shed 8 bases and J 5 bases; nucleotides not matched to a gene: 12. Germline V gene data show CDR1 as GTSNPN and CDR2 as SVGIG (reference sequence). The CDR3 totals 15 residues. This CDR3 is CALLWGQGALETQYF. Here the CDR3 DNA reads TGTGCCCTCCTATGGGGACAGGGGGCTTTGGAGACCCAGTACTTC.

The chain carries TRBV28 and TRBJ2-3, with 8 nucleotides matching TRBD2. The CDR3 length is 18 residues. The V and J ends lost 7 bases and 6 bases, in that order; junction bases with no gene match: 21. Per the germline V gene, CDR1 is MDHEN and CDR2 is SYDVKM. CDR3 bases: TGTGCCAGCACCCCTGGAATGTTTTTCGGCGGGAGGCCTGATACGCAGTATTTT. It translates to CASTPGMFFGGRPDTQYF. The whole variable domain, remainder taken from reference TRBV28 and TRBJ2-3, is DVKVTQSSRYLVKRTGEKVFLECVQDMDHENMFWYRQDPGLGLRLIYFSYDVKMKEKGDIPEGYSVSREKKERFSLILESASTNQTSMYLCASTPGMFFGGRPDTQYFGPGTRLTVL.

This clone was observed once. This sequence joins TRBV6-1 and TRBJ2-3; D is ambiguous. V gave up 6 bases and J gave up 13 bases, with 14 bases separating them. The CDR3 contains 11 residues. Germline CDR1 is MNHNS and CDR2 is SASEGT. The CDR3 loop is CASSRVSAKYF. The CDR3 DNA follows: TGTGCCAGCAGCCGAGTGTCAGCGAAGTATTTT.

The chain couples TRBV6-5 to TRBJ2-4; D remains ambiguous. Germline-derived CDR1 and CDR2 are MNHEY and SVGAGI. The CDR3 runs to 14 residues. V was cut by 5 bases and J by 0 bases, with 8 bases left in between. As DNA, the CDR3 is TGTGCCAGCAGTCCGACAATAGCCAAAAACATTCAGTACTTC. Translated, it gives CASSPTIAKNIQYF.

The chain recombines TRBV5-4 with TRBJ1-1; 10 bases match TRBD1. The CDR3 is 14 residues long. CDR1 is SGHNT and CDR2 is YYREEE in the germline V gene (reference sequence). Trimming took 4 bases from V and 5 from J; bases not matched to a gene: 5. The CDR3 sequence is CASSRTGGRTEAFF. The CDR3 DNA reads TGTGCCAGCAGCAGGACAGGGGGTCGGACTGAAGCTTTCTTT.

The chain is built from TRBV5-5 and TRBJ1-2; unclear D gene. The CDR3 spans 15 residues. Germline V CDR1 and CDR2: SGHKS, YYEKEE (reference sequence). V was shortened by 0 bases and J by 7 bases, with 16 bases between the two germline ends. The CDR3 bases are TGTGCCAGCAGCTTGGGGCTGGGTCTACTATCTGGCTACACCTTC. Translation gives CASSLGLGLLSGYTF.

The chain has TRBV28 and TRBJ2-1, with TRBD2 matching over 8 bases. The germline CDR1 and CDR2 sequences are MDHEN and SYDVKM. The CDR3 loop spans 17 amino acids. The junction had 10 bases not matched to a gene; V was cut back by 6 bases and J by 0 bases. DNA of the CDR3: TGTGCCAGCAGGACCCATAAGCGGGGGAACTCCTACAATGAGCAGTTCTTC. Residues: CASRTHKRGNSYNEQFF.

V gene TRBV19 combines with J gene TRBJ2-2; TRBD2 matches at 7 bases. The germline gives CDR1 LNHDA, CDR2 SQIVND (reference sequence). This CDR3 spans 16 amino acids. Trimming at V came to 7 bases and at J to 1 base, leaving 9 bases not matched to a gene. In DNA, the CDR3 is TGTGCCAGTACCATGCTAGCGGACATGAACACCGGGGAGCTGTTTTTT. Encoded protein: CASTMLADMNTGELFF.

The genes are TRBV11-2 and TRBJ2-4, with a weak D call TRBD2 (5 bases). Deletions cut 1 base from V and 7 bases from J, with 5 bases between. The CDR3 runs 12 residues. CDR1 is SGHAT and CDR2 is FQNNGV in the germline V gene. CDR3 residues: CASSLGGNIQYF. The CDR3 coding sequence is TGTGCCAGCAGCTTAGGAGGGAACATTCAGTACTTC. Variable domain in full (rest from reference TRBV11-2 and TRBJ2-4): EAGVAQSPRYKIIEKRQSVAFWCNPISGHATLYWYQQILGQGPKLLIQFQNNGVVDDSQLPKDRFSAERLKGVDSTLKIQPAKLEDSAVYLCASSLGGNIQYFGAGTRLSVL.

This clone has a single count. The chain uses TRBV5-6 and TRBJ2-1; 7 bases fit TRBD2. The V gene's germline CDR1 is SGHDT and CDR2 YYEEEE. The V segment lost 0 bases and the J segment 2 bases; nucleotides outside the gene matches: 5. CDR3 length: 16 amino acids. The CDR3 protein is CASSLAGLPTYNEQFF. The CDR3 DNA reads TGTGCCAGCAGCTTGGCGGGACTACCCACCTACAATGAGCAGTTCTTC. Full variable domain (missing parts from reference TRBV5-6 and TRBJ2-1): DAGVTQSPTHLIKTRGQQVTLRCSPKSGHDTVSWYQQALGQGPQFIFQYYEEEERQRGNFPDRFSGHQFPNYSSELNVNALLLGDSALYLCASSLAGLPTYNEQFFGPGTRLTVL.

The chain uses TRBV30 and TRBJ1-6, with TRBD1 matching over 7 bases. After removal of 0 bases from V and 7 bases from J, the junction contained 6 bases not matched to a gene. The germline V gene encodes CDR1 GTSNPN and CDR2 SVGIG (reference sequence). The CDR3 length is 15 residues. The CDR3 coding sequence is TGTGCCTGGAGTGTAGGACAGGTCGAGAATTCACCCCTCCACTTT. It yields the protein CAWSVGQVENSPLHF.

The CDR3 region has the DNA TGTGCCAGCTACTCGGGCGGGGGAACAGATACGCAGTATTTT. Protein: CASYSGGGTDTQYF. The chain uses TRBV6-5 and TRBJ2-3; 7 nucleotides align to TRBD2. The J segment lost 3 bases and the V segment lost 8 bases, leaving 8 bases of the junction unmatched. This CDR3 is 14 amino acids long. The germline gives CDR1 MNHEY, CDR2 SVGAGI.

The chain links TRBV6-1 to TRBJ2-5; TRBD2 aligns across 8 bases. After removal of 1 base from V and 5 bases from J, the junction contained 15 bases not matched to a gene. The CDR3 runs 18 residues. Germline CDR1 and CDR2: MNHNS and SASEGT. The CDR3 spells CASSEVGGGGTGMETQYF. The CDR3, as DNA: TGTGCCAGCAGTGAAGTTGGGGGCGGGGGGACCGGTATGGAGACCCAGTACTTC.

Turning to this clone: A junction boundary mismatches the germline segment, possibly from a read error. This chain uses TRBV7-9 with TRBJ1-2; 11 bases map to TRBD1. The CDR3 has 18 amino acids. CDR1 SEHNR and CDR2 FQNEAQ come from the germline V gene (reference sequence). This CDR3 is CSSSSNPRDRGNNYGYTF. The DNA of the CDR3 is TGTTCCAGCAGCTCCAACCCCCGGGACAGGGGGAATAACTATGGCTACACCTTC.

The rearrangement joins TRBV27 to TRBJ1-5, with 9 bases that match TRBD1. In germline, CDR1 is MNHEY, CDR2 SMNVEV (reference sequence). J lost 7 bases, V lost 3 bases, and 7 bases had no gene match. This CDR3 comprises 15 residues. CDR3 sequence (DNA): TGTGCCAGCAGTTTGAGGGACAGGGTGGACCAGCCCCAGCATTTT. It specifies CASSLRDRVDQPQHF.

The V and J genes are TRBV7-9 and TRBJ2-1; the match to TRBD2 covers 8 bases. This CDR3 has 18 residues. Trimming removed 5 bases from V and 0 bases from J; junction bases left unmatched: 12. The germline gives CDR1 SEHNR, CDR2 FQNEAQ (reference sequence). CDR3 in amino acids: CASSPAASGGSSYNEQFF. CDR3 in DNA: TGTGCCAGCAGCCCGGCGGCGAGCGGGGGCAGCTCCTACAATGAGCAGTTCTTC.

The chain combines TRBV27 with TRBJ2-2; D gene ambiguous. This CDR3 region has 13 residues. V lost 1 base and J 5 bases, leaving 5 bases between the germline ends. Germline loops: CDR1 MNHEY, CDR2 SMNVEV (reference sequence). The CDR3 reads CASSLLKTGELFF. The CDR3 DNA sequence: TGTGCCAGCAGTTTATTAAAAACCGGGGAGCTGTTTTTT.

V and J are TRBV28 and TRBJ2-2, with 8 bases lining up with TRBD1. The CDR3 length is 13 residues. Germline CDR1 reads MDHEN; CDR2 reads SYDVKM. The CDR3 DNA reads as TGTGGCTGTGGGACAGGGAACACCGGGGAGCTGTTTTTT. Residues: CGCGTGNTGELFF.

The chain is built from TRBV2 and TRBJ1-5; 7 bases match TRBD1. The CDR3 extends over 14 amino acids. Germline trimming cut 3 bases from V and 4 bases from J; bases unmatched to any gene: 3. Per the germline V gene, CDR1 is SNHLY and CDR2 is FYNNEI. The chain's CDR3 is CASSEGQWNQPQHF. In nucleotides, the CDR3 is TGTGCCAGCAGTGAGGGACAGTGGAATCAGCCCCAGCATTTT.

The chain is built from TRBV2 and TRBJ1-5, with 8 nucleotides matching TRBD1. The CDR3 covers 13 residues. Germline trimming cut 8 bases from V and 4 bases from J; bases unmatched to any gene: 4. Germline-derived CDR1 and CDR2 are SNHLY and FYNNEI. Here the CDR3 reads CASVRGLNQPQHF. The CDR3 DNA follows: TGTGCCAGCGTCAGGGGGCTAAATCAGCCCCAGCATTTT. Using reference TRBV2 and TRBJ1-5 for the parts outside the CDR3, the full variable domain is EPEVTQTPSHQVTQMGQEVILRCVPISNHLYFYWYRQILGQKVEFLVSFYNNEISEKSEIFDDQFSVERPDGSNFTLKIRSTKLEDSAMYFCASVRGLNQPQHFGDGTRLSIL.

The chain combines TRBV5-6 with TRBJ1-1; TRBD1 aligns across 7 bases. Germline values: CDR1 SGHDT, CDR2 YYEEEE. The trim removed 4 bases at V and 1 base at J, leaving 10 bases unmatched. CDR3 size: 16 residues. DNA of the CDR3: TGTGCCAGCAGCCCCACCCCAGGACAGGCGAACACTGAAGCTTTCTTT. This encodes CASSPTPGQANTEAFF.

The chain recombines TRBV6-1 with TRBJ1-2; 9 nucleotides agree with TRBD1. J lost 5 bases, V lost 4 bases, and 8 bases had no gene match. CDR3 size: 15 residues. Germline loops: CDR1 MNHNS, CDR2 SASEGT. The CDR3 region is CASSGTQTGGYGYTF. DNA for the CDR3: TGTGCCAGCAGTGGCACTCAGACAGGGGGGTATGGCTACACCTTC.

V usage is TRBV14 and J usage is TRBJ2-7; a possible D gene is TRBD1 (6 bases). The V end lost 6 bases, the J end lost 2 bases, and 14 bases lay between the germline ends. This CDR3 contains 14 residues. Germline CDR1 reads SGHDN; CDR2 reads FVKESK. This chain's CDR3 is CASRDRKWPYEQYF. The CDR3 bases are TGTGCCAGCAGAGACAGGAAGTGGCCCTACGAGCAGTACTTC.

The V gene is TRBV6-4, the J gene TRBJ2-3; 9 nucleotides line up with TRBD2. J was trimmed by 5 bases and V by 3 bases; bases with no gene match: 6. This CDR3 has 15 residues. Germline assignment: CDR1 MRHNA and CDR2 SNTAGT. CDR3 DNA sequence: TGTGCCAGCAGTGAAGGGGATAGCGGGGGAGATACGCAGTATTTT. Its translation: CASSEGDSGGDTQYF.

The chain couples TRBV7-9 to TRBJ1-1; the D is unclear. Germline CDR1 and CDR2: SEHNR and FQNEAQ (reference sequence). With 1 base removed from V and 6 bases from J, the gap between germline ends came to 6 bases. The CDR3 is made up of 12 amino acids. CDR3 coding DNA: TGTGCCAGCAGCTTAGGGGGAGCTGAAGCTTTCTTT. Protein: CASSLGGAEAFF.

The rearrangement links TRBV30 to TRBJ1-1, with 8 bases that match TRBD1. The CDR3 covers 16 residues. The germline V gene has CDR1 GTSNPN and CDR2 SVGIG (reference sequence). Trimming removed 0 bases from V and 12 bases from J; junction bases left unmatched: 18. The CDR3 reads CAWSVLGPGGGWPSFF. The CDR3 coding sequence is TGTGCCTGGAGTGTACTCGGACCAGGGGGCGGGTGGCCGTCTTTCTTT.

V usage is TRBV7-9 and J usage is TRBJ1-4, with TRBD1 as a possible D gene (6 bases). This CDR3 has 16 residues. CDR1 is SEHNR and CDR2 is FQNEAQ in the germline V gene (reference sequence). V lost 5 bases and J lost 0, with 13 bases in between. The CDR3 DNA sequence: TGTGCCAGCAGCACCGGACAGCAAGCAACTAATGAAAAACTGTTTTTT. Translation gives CASSTGQQATNEKLFF.

V usage is TRBV9 and J usage is TRBJ2-2; 7 nucleotides align to TRBD2. This CDR3 contains 16 residues. Germline CDR1 is SGDLS and CDR2 is YYNGEE. Trimming took 4 bases from V and 3 from J; bases not matched to a gene: 9. As DNA, the CDR3 is TGTGCCAGCAGCCGCCAACTAGCGTCTTACACCGGGGAGCTGTTTTTT. This codes for CASSRQLASYTGELFF.

This sequence joins TRBV28 and TRBJ1-5; the D gene is possibly TRBD1 (5 bases). Germline V gives CDR1 MDHEN, CDR2 SYDVKM. The ends were cut back, 2 bases at V and 2 bases at J, with 13 bases in the middle. CDR3 length: 16 amino acids. The CDR3 nucleotides read TGTGCCAGCAGTTTAAAGCCGTCCAGGGGCAATCAGCCCCAGCATTTT. Translating gives CASSLKPSRGNQPQHF.

V is TRBV6-5 and J is TRBJ1-3, with D perhaps matching TRBD1 (6 bases). Germline CDR1 and CDR2: MNHEY and SVGAGI. The CDR3 spans 14 residues. V lost 6 bases to trimming and J lost 8 bases, with 17 bases between them. In DNA form, the CDR3 reads TGTGCCAGCAGACCAACCGCAGGGGCGGACACCATATATTTT. This sequence encodes CASRPTAGADTIYF.